This entry lists 22 T cell receptor beta chains sequenced from one sample in a study of blood T cell repertoires in COVID-19. The table came from immunoSEQ multiplex PCR; TCRdb's copy has only in-frame clones and leaves some out. The table includes roughly 250,000 clones, 70% to 90% detected once. Sequencing was carried out using PBMCs or T cells enriched from blood (not recorded which). These receptors originate from a woman in her fifties or sixties who had recovered from COVID-19.

Remarks on this clone: The junction and the germline gene differ at one end; a read error may be behind it. V and J are TRBV7-2 and TRBJ1-1; D is possibly TRBD1 (6 bases). In germline, CDR1 is SGHTA, CDR2 FQGNSA. This CDR3 spans 13 amino acids. The CDR3 coding sequence is TGTGCCAGCAGCTCTGCAGGGGCCACTAAAGCTTTCTTT. Encoded protein: CASSSAGATKAFF. Full variable domain (rest looked up from reference TRBV7-2 and TRBJ1-1): GAGVSQSPSNKVTEKGKDVELRCDPISGHTALYWYRQSLGQGLEFLIYFQGNSAPDKSGLPSDRFSAERTGGSVSTLTIQRTQQEDSAVYLCASSSAGATKAFFGQGTRLTVV.

V and J are TRBV5-1 and TRBJ1-5; 10 positions agree with TRBD1. Losses at the gene ends were 4 bases for V and 6 bases for J; bases not matched to a gene: 13. Germline-derived CDR1 and CDR2 are SGHRS and YFSETQ. The length of the CDR3 is 17 residues. This CDR3 is CASSPGTGASPRQPQHF. The CDR3 DNA reads as TGCGCCAGCAGCCCAGGGACAGGGGCGTCCCCTCGTCAGCCCCAGCATTTT.

The chain combines TRBV6-5 with TRBJ1-3; D is unresolved. Germline CDR1 MNHEY, CDR2 SVGAGI. V lost 6 bases and J lost 1, with 10 bases in between. The CDR3 has 14 amino acids. The CDR3 sequence: CASRPSGSGNTIYF. CDR3 nucleotides: TGTGCCAGCAGGCCCTCGGGGTCTGGAAACACCATATATTTT.

For this clone: Its ends do not fully match the called genes, so a read error is possible. In DNA form, the CDR3 reads TGTGCCAGTAGTACTCAGGGGGCGTCCTTCAATGAGCAGTTCTTC. Protein product: CASSTQGASFNEQFF. The J gene is TRBJ2-1, the V gene TRBV19, with TRBD1 matching 8 bases. The CDR3 has 15 residues. CDR1 is LNHDA, CDR2 SQIVND, per germline (reference sequence).

CDR3 DNA: TGCAGCGTTGCGGGGACTAGCGGGACCACAGATACGCAGTATTTT. Encoded protein: CSVAGTSGTTDTQYF. The chain combines TRBV29-1 with TRBJ2-3, with TRBD2 matching 13 bases. After removal of 4 bases from V and 2 bases from J, the junction contained 3 bases not matched to a gene. Germline V gene lookup returns CDR1 SQVTM and CDR2 ANQGSEA. The CDR3 totals 15 residues.

The V gene is TRBV19, the J gene TRBJ2-1, with 9 bases aligning to TRBD1. CDR1 is LNHDA, CDR2 SQIVND, per germline (reference sequence). The CDR3 extends over 16 amino acids. V was pared by 4 bases and J by 4 bases, with 8 bases of the junction left unmatched. CDR3 coding DNA: TGTGCCAGTAGTACCCCCCTCGGGACAGGGTACAATGAGCAGTTCTTC. Protein: CASSTPLGTGYNEQFF.

The gene calls are TRBV11-3 and TRBJ2-7; the D gene is possibly TRBD1 (7 bases). Per germline, CDR1 SGHNT and CDR2 YENEEA. This CDR3 spans 16 amino acids. V was clipped by 5 bases and J by 0 bases, with 17 bases between them. CDR3 in amino acids: CASSPGGTRSSYEQYF. The DNA of the CDR3 is TGTGCCAGCAGCCCAGGGGGGACACGGTCCTCCTACGAGCAGTACTTC.

The V call is TRBV5-1, the J call TRBJ1-4; weak D call: TRBD1 (6 bases). V was shortened by 0 bases and J by 4 bases, with 16 bases between the two germline ends. CDR3 length: 17 residues. CDR1 and CDR2 (germline): SGHRS, YFSETQ. CDR3 sequence (DNA): TGCGCCAGCAGCTTGGGAGGTGTGGGGGCCCATAATGAAAAACTGTTTTTT. Its translation: CASSLGGVGAHNEKLFF.

The V call is TRBV5-1, the J call TRBJ2-7, with TRBD1 identical over 10 bases. The CDR3 contains 14 residues. CDR1 SGHRS and CDR2 YFSETQ come from the germline V gene. V lost 2 bases, J lost 4 bases, and 3 bases stayed unmatched. The CDR3 bases are TGCGCCAGCAGCTTCCGGGACAGGGGTTACGAGCAGTACTTC. Encoded protein: CASSFRDRGYEQYF.

The rearrangement joins TRBV7-3 to TRBJ2-2; 14 positions agree with TRBD2. CDR1 and CDR2 (germline): SGHTA, FQGTGA. Trimming took 5 bases from V and 8 from J; bases not matched to a gene: 4. The CDR3 covers 15 residues. The CDR3 bases are TGTGCCAGCAGCCCGGGACTAGCGGGAGTGGGGGAGCTGTTTTTT. Its translation is CASSPGLAGVGELFF. The whole variable domain, filled in from reference TRBV7-3 and TRBJ2-2, reads GAGVSQTPSNKVTEKGKYVELRCDPISGHTALYWYRQSLGQGPEFLIYFQGTGAADDSGLPNDRFFAVRPEGSVSTLKIQRTERGDSAVYLCASSPGLAGVGELFFGEGSRLTVL.

The rearrangement links TRBV28 to TRBJ2-2; 11 bases are shared with TRBD2. The CDR3 runs 17 residues. Germline trimming cut 6 bases from V and 1 base from J; bases unmatched to any gene: 7. CDR1 MDHEN and CDR2 SYDVKM come from the germline V gene. The CDR3 DNA follows: TGTGCCAGCAGCCGCGGGACTAGCGGCCGGAACACCGGGGAGCTGTTTTTT. Its protein is CASSRGTSGRNTGELFF.

This clone occurred a few times. This rearrangement joins TRBV2 to TRBJ1-2; D gene ambiguous. Trimming pared 6 bases from V and 3 bases from J, leaving 14 bases between. The germline V gene has CDR1 SNHLY and CDR2 FYNNEI. CDR3 length equals 14 residues. The CDR3 is CASRQQTQYYGYTF. In DNA form, the CDR3 reads TGTGCCAGCAGACAGCAGACCCAGTACTATGGCTACACCTTC.

This chain connects TRBV7-6 to TRBJ2-1; a possible D gene is TRBD2 (6 bases). Per the germline V gene, CDR1 is SGHVS and CDR2 is FNYEAQ. The V gene lost 2 bases and the J gene lost 0 bases, with 11 bases spanning the gap. The CDR3 consists of 16 residues. This chain's CDR3 is CASSLRGTSSYNEQFF. The CDR3 nucleotides are TGTGCCAGCAGCTTACGGGGGACGTCCTCCTACAATGAGCAGTTCTTC.

With respect to this clone: A read error is likely, as this CDR3 ends without the conserved phenylalanine or tryptophan. No DNA is shown, since the ends of the CDR3 on it are uncertain; the CDR3 is the one TCRdb lists. The V gene is TRBV2, the J gene TRBJ2-7; TRBD1 is the table's D call, not checked against the DNA. Per the germline V gene, CDR1 is SNHLY and CDR2 is FYNNEI. The CDR3 is 12 residues long, ends included. The CDR3 loop is CASSDPPGQSRL.

The J gene is TRBJ1-5, the V gene TRBV10-2, with TRBD1 as a possible D gene (6 bases). The V end was cut by 2 bases, the J end by 10 bases, with 18 bases between. Germline values: CDR1 WSHSY, CDR2 SAAADI. The CDR3 is made up of 15 amino acids. The CDR3 region is CASSEGGGLGRPQHF. In DNA, the CDR3 is TGCGCCAGCAGTGAGGGGGGCGGTCTTGGCAGACCCCAGCATTTT.

This clone was recorded only once. V is TRBV6-5 and J is TRBJ1-2; unclear D gene. Germline V gene lookup returns CDR1 MNHEY and CDR2 SVGAGI. With 7 bases removed from V and 8 bases from J, the gap between germline ends came to 20 bases. The CDR3 runs to 14 residues. CDR3 protein: CASNPQDYLGGYTF. The DNA for the CDR3 is TGTGCCAGCAATCCCCAGGACTATTTAGGAGGCTACACCTTC.

V gene TRBV5-1 combines with J gene TRBJ2-1, with TRBD2 matching 15 bases. CDR3 length: 16 amino acids. Germline lookup yields CDR1 SGHRS and CDR2 YFSETQ. The trim removed 1 base at V and 8 bases at J, leaving 4 bases unmatched. This CDR3 reads CASSLLGLAGGHEQFF. The CDR3 DNA follows: TGCGCCAGCAGCTTGCTTGGACTAGCGGGGGGGCATGAGCAGTTCTTC.

The chain has TRBV3-1 (or the pseudogene TRBV3-2) and TRBJ2-7; possible D gene TRBD2, 5 bases. The germline V gene has CDR1 LGHDT and CDR2 YNNKEL (reference sequence). The CDR3 spans 13 residues. V gave up 4 bases and J gave up 3 bases, with 10 bases separating them. The CDR3 DNA sequence: TGTGCCAGCAGCCCAACCGGACTCTACGAGCAGTACTTC. This encodes CASSPTGLYEQYF.

This rearrangement joins TRBV15 to TRBJ2-5; 7 nucleotides match TRBD2. The V segment lost 8 bases and the J segment 5 bases; nucleotides outside the gene matches: 17. Germline V lookup: CDR1 LNHNV, CDR2 YYDKDF (reference sequence). The CDR3 loop spans 16 amino acids. CDR3 nucleotides: TGTGCCACCGGACGTTTGGGGAGCGGGGTAAGGGAGACCCAGTACTTC. Protein: CATGRLGSGVRETQYF.

J is TRBJ2-7 and V is TRBV7-8; 9 bases map to TRBD1. Germline V lookup: CDR1 SGHVS, CDR2 FQNEAQ. V gave up 1 base and J gave up 7 bases; unmatched junction bases: 14. The CDR3 spans 17 residues. CDR3 sequence: CASSLEILQGARREQYF. CDR3 DNA sequence: TGTGCCAGCAGCTTAGAAATACTACAGGGGGCACGGAGGGAGCAGTACTTC.

The chain combines TRBV6-4 with TRBJ1-2, with TRBD1 as a possible D gene (6 bases). The CDR3 sequence is 17 residues long. Germline CDR1 MRHNA, CDR2 SNTAGT. V dropped 5 bases and J dropped 3 bases, with 22 bases sitting between them. CDR3 sequence: CASSPSNGQSVYYGYTF. The CDR3 region has the DNA TGTGCCAGCAGTCCATCCAACGGACAGTCGGTTTACTATGGCTACACCTTC.

The chain employs TRBV5-8 and TRBJ2-2, with D possibly being TRBD2 (7 bases). This CDR3 is 16 amino acids long. Looked up from germline, CDR1 is SGHTS and CDR2 is YDEGEE. The V end was cut by 4 bases, the J end by 2 bases, with 15 bases between. CDR3 in amino acids: CASSGGLAANTGELFF. The CDR3 DNA follows: TGTGCCAGCAGCGGGGGGCTAGCGGCTAACACCGGGGAGCTGTTTTTT.